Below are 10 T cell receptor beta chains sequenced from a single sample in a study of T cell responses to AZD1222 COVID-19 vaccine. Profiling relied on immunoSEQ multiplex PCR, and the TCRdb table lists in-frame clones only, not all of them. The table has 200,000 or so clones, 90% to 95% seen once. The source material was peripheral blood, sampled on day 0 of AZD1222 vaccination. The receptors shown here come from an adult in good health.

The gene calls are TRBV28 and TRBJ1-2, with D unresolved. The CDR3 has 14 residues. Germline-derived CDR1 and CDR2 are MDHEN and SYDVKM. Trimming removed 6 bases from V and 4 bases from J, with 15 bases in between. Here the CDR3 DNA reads TGTGCCAGCAGAGCATTCGGTAGGACCTATGGCTACACCTTC. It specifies CASRAFGRTYGYTF.

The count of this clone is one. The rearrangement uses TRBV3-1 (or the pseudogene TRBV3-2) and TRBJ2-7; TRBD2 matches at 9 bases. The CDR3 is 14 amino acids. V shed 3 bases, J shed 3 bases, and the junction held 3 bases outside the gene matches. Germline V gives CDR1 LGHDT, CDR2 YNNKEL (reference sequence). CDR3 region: CASSHRTSVYEQYF. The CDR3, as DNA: TGTGCCAGCAGCCATCGGACTAGCGTCTACGAGCAGTACTTC.

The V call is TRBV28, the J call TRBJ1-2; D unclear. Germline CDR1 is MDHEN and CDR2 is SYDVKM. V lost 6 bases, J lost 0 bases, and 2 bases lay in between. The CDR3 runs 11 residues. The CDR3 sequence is CASSPNYGYTF. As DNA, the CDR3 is TGTGCCAGCAGCCCTAACTATGGCTACACCTTC.

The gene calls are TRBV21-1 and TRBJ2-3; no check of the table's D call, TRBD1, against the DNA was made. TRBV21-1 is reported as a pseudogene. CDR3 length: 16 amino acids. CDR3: CASSKGQSASTDTQYF. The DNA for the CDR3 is TGTGCCAGCAGCAAAGGACAGTCTGCTAGCACAGATACGCAGTATTTT.

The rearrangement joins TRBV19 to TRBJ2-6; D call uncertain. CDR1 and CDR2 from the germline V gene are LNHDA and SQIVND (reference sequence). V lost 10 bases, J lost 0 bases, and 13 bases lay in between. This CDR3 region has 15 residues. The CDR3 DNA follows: TGTGCCACCTCTGTGGCGACCTCTGGGGCCAACGTCCTGACTTTC. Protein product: CATSVATSGANVLTF.

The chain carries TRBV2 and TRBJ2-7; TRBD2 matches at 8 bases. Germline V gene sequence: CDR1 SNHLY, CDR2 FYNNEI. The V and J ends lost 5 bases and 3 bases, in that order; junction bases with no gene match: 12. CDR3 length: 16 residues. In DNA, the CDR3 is TGTGCCAGCAGTCCACGATCCGGGACTAGATTCTACGAGCAGTACTTC. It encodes CASSPRSGTRFYEQYF.

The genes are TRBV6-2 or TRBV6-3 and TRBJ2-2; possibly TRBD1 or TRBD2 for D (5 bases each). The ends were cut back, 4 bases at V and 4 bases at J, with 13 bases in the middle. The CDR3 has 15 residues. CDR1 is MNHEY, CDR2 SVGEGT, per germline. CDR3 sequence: CASSFGWGFTGELFF. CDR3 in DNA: TGTGCCAGCAGTTTTGGTTGGGGGTTCACCGGGGAGCTGTTTTTT.

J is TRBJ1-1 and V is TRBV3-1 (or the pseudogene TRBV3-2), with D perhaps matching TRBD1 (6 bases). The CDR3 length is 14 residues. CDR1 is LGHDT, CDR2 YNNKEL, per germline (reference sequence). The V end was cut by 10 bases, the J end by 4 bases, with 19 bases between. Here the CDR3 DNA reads TGTGCCACCGAACCGTCGGGGGCGGCCACTGAAGCTTTCTTT. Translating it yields CATEPSGAATEAFF.

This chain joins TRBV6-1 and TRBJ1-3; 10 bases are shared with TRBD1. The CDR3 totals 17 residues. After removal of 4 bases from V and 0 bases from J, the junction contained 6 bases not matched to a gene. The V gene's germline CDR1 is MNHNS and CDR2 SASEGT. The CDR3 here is CASSVTGQGGSGNTIYF. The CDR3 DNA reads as TGTGCCAGCAGTGTGACTGGACAGGGGGGCTCTGGAAACACCATATATTTT.

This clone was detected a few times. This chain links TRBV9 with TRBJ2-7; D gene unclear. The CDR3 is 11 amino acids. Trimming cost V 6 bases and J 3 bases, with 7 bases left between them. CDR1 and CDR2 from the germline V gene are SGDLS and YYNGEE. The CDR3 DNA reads TGTGCCAGCACTCTCTGCTACGAGCAGTACTTC. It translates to CASTLCYEQYF.